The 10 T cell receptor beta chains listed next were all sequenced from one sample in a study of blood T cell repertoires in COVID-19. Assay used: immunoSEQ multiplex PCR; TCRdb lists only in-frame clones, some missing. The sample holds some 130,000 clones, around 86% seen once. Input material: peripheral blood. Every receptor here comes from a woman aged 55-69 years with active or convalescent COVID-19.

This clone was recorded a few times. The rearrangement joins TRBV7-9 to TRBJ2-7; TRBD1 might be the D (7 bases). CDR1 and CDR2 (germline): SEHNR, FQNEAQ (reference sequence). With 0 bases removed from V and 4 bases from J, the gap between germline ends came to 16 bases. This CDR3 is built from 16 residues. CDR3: CASSLAEGQIAYEQYF. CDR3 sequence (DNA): TGTGCCAGCAGCTTAGCGGAGGGACAGATAGCTTACGAGCAGTACTTC.

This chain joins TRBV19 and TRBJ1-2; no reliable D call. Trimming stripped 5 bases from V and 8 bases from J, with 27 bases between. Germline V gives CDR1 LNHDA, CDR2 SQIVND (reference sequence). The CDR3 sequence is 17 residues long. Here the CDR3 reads CASSAEAARSIAEGYTF. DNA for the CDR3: TGTGCCAGTAGTGCAGAGGCAGCCAGATCGATCGCGGAGGGCTACACCTTC. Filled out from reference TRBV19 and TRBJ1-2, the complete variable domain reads DGGITQSPKYLFRKEGQNVTLSCEQNLNHDAMYWYRQDPGQGLRLIYYSQIVNDFQKGDIAEGYSVSREKKESFPLTVTSAQKNPTAFYLCASSAEAARSIAEGYTFGSGTRLTVV.

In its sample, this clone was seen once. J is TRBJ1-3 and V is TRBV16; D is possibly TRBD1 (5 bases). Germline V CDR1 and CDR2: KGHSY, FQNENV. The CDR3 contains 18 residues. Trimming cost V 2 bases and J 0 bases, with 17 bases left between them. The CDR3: CASSQPWGRASSGNTIYF. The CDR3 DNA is TGTGCCAGCAGCCAACCGTGGGGCAGGGCGAGCTCTGGAAACACCATATATTTT.

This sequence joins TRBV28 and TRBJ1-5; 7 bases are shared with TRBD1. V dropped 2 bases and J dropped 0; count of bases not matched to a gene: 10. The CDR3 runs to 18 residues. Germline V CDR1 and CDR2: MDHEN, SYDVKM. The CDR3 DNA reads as TGTGCCAGCAGTTTAAGCTCTCCCGGGACAGTTAGCAATCAGCCCCAGCATTTT. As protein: CASSLSSPGTVSNQPQHF.

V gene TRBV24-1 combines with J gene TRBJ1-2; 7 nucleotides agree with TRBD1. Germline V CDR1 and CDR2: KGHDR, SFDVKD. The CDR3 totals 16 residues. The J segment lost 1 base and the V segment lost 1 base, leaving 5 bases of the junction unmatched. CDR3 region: CATSDFKGDSNYGYTF. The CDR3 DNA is TGTGCCACCAGTGATTTTAAGGGGGACAGTAACTATGGCTACACCTTC.

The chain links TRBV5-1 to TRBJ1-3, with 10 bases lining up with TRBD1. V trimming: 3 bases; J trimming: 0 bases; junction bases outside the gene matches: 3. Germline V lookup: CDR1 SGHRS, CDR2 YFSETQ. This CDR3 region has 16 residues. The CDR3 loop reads CASSSGQGVSGNTIYF. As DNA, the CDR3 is TGCGCCAGCAGCTCCGGACAGGGGGTCTCTGGAAACACCATATATTTT.

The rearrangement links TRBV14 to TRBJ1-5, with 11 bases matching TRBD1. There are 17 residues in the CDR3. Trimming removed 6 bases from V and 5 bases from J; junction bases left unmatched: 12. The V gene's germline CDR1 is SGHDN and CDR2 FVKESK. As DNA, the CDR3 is TGTGCCAGCAGGGGAGGACAGGGGGCGTCGACCCATCAGCCCCAGCATTTT. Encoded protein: CASRGGQGASTHQPQHF.

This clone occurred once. The CDR3 nucleotides read TGTGCCAGTAGTATAGACGGCCAGAGGGGCTACACCTTC. Translated: CASSIDGQRGYTF. The chain carries TRBV19 and TRBJ1-2; D is undetermined. With 0 bases removed from V and 8 bases from J, the gap between germline ends came to 10 bases. This CDR3 is built from 13 residues. Germline V gene data show CDR1 as LNHDA and CDR2 as SQIVND (reference sequence).

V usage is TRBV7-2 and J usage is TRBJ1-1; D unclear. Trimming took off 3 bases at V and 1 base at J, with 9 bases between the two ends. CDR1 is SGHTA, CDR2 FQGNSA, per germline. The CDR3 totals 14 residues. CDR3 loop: CASSLYRQNTEAFF. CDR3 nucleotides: TGTGCCAGCAGCTTGTATCGACAGAACACTGAAGCTTTCTTT.

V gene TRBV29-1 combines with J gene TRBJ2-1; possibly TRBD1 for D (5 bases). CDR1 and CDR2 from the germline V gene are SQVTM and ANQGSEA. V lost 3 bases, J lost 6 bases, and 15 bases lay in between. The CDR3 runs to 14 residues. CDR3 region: CSVEGHMGVNEQFF. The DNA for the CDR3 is TGCAGCGTTGAGGGGCACATGGGCGTCAATGAGCAGTTCTTC.